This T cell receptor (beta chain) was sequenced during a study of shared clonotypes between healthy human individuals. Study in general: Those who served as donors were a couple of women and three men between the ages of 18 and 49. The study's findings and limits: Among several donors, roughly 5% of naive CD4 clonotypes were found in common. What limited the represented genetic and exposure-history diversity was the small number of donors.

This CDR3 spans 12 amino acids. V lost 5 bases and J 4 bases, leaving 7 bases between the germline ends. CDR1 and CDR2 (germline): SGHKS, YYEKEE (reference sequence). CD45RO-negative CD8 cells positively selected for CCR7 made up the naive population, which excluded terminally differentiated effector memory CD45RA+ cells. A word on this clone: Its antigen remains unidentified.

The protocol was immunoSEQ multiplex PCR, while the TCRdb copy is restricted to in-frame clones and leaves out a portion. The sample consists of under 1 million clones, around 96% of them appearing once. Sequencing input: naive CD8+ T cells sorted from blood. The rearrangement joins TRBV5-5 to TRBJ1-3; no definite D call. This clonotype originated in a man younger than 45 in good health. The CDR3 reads CASSRLGNTIYF. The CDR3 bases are TGTGCCAGCAGTCGGTTAGGAAACACCATATATTTT.